The 25 T cell receptor beta chains below were found in one sample sequenced in a study of OX40 agonist ivuxolimab in advanced cancers. TCRdb's table, derived via immunoSEQ multiplex PCR, lists solely in-frame clones and lacks some. The table has about 35,000 clones, under 85% seen once. The starting material was CD4+ or CD8+ T cells sorted from blood, obtained in a trial of the OX40 agonist ivuxolimab. The receptor set was obtained from an adult with an advanced solid tumor such as melanoma, head and neck, liver or kidney cancer.

The chain links TRBV5-4 to TRBJ2-3, with 16 bases fitting TRBD2. Germline values: CDR1 SGHNT, CDR2 YYREEE (reference sequence). CDR3 size: 20 residues. V shed 2 bases and J 4 bases; nucleotides not matched to a gene: 13. The CDR3 loop is CASSFPMGLAGGPAADTQYF. The DNA of the CDR3 is TGTGCCAGCAGCTTCCCAATGGGACTAGCGGGAGGGCCTGCCGCAGATACGCAGTATTTT.

This clone was counted only a few times. V usage is TRBV5-3 and J usage is TRBJ2-3, with D perhaps given as TRBD1 or TRBD2 (6 bases each). TRBV5-3 is an ORF, with its function uncertain. V shed 6 bases and J shed 4 bases, with 18 bases lying between them. This CDR3 comprises 15 residues. CDR3 residues: CARTPEGGLPDTQYF. The DNA for the CDR3 is TGTGCCAGAACCCCGGAGGGGGGACTTCCAGATACGCAGTATTTT.

The chain uses TRBV5-5 and TRBJ2-1, with TRBD2 matching 8 bases. The trim removed 0 bases at V and 4 bases at J, leaving 12 bases unmatched. Per germline, CDR1 SGHKS and CDR2 YYEKEE (reference sequence). The CDR3 runs to 18 residues. The DNA for the CDR3 is TGTGCCAGCAGCTTGGGGGCGGGAGGTGGAAGGGGATACAATGAGCAGTTCTTC. This encodes CASSLGAGGGRGYNEQFF.

This clone was seen a few times. The V and J genes are TRBV27 and TRBJ2-3; tentative D call: TRBD1 (6 bases). The CDR3 consists of 15 residues. Germline V gives CDR1 MNHEY, CDR2 SMNVEV (reference sequence). V was cut by 5 bases and J by 2 bases, with 14 bases left in between. The CDR3 region is CASSPGQLNTDTQYF. The CDR3 nucleotides read TGTGCCAGCAGTCCCGGACAGCTTAACACAGATACGCAGTATTTT.

The chain uses TRBV27 and TRBJ1-2, with a tentative D call TRBD1 (6 bases). The CDR3 covers 14 residues. Germline CDR1 and CDR2: MNHEY and SMNVEV (reference sequence). The V and J ends lost 5 bases and 7 bases respectively, with 17 bases between them. Here the CDR3 reads CASSQNRDTPGYTF. The CDR3 DNA reads as TGTGCCAGCAGTCAAAACCGGGACACCCCTGGCTACACCTTC.

This clone appeared a few times. The V call is TRBV5-1, the J call TRBJ2-7, with 9 nucleotides matching TRBD1. The CDR3 is 15 residues long. The germline CDR1 and CDR2 sequences are SGHRS and YFSETQ. V lost 4 bases to trimming and J lost 6 bases; unmatched junction nucleotides: 11. The CDR3 DNA sequence: TGCGCCAGCAGCCAGTCTGGGGGACAGGGAAGCGAGCAGTACTTC. The encoded protein is CASSQSGGQGSEQYF. The whole variable domain, filled in from reference TRBV5-1 and TRBJ2-7, reads KAGVTQTPRYLIKTRGQQVTLSCSPISGHRSVSWYQQTPGQGLQFLFEYFSETQRNKGNFPGRFSGRQFSNSRSEMNVSTLELGDSALYLCASSQSGGQGSEQYFGPGTRLTVT.

The chain employs TRBV4-1 and TRBJ1-4; TRBD1 matches 8 bases. The CDR3 is 17 amino acids. Germline lookup yields CDR1 MGHRA and CDR2 YSYEKL. V was pared by 0 bases and J by 8 bases, with 11 bases of the junction left unmatched. The CDR3 sequence is CASSQDRTGRSSEKLFF. The CDR3 DNA sequence: TGCGCCAGCAGCCAAGACCGGACAGGGAGAAGTAGCGAAAAACTGTTTTTT.

This chain uses TRBV4-1 with TRBJ2-1; the D gene is possibly TRBD2 (5 bases). Germline CDR1 is MGHRA and CDR2 is YSYEKL. The CDR3 totals 14 residues. V lost 4 bases and J lost 8, with 15 bases in between. The DNA of the CDR3 is TGCGCCAGCAGCCCTTCTATTAGCGTTTATGAGCAGTTCTTC. As protein: CASSPSISVYEQFF.

The chain employs TRBV4-1 and TRBJ2-5; TRBD1 matches at 8 bases. CDR1 is MGHRA, CDR2 YSYEKL, per germline. J gave up 6 bases and V 1 base, and 10 bases lay outside the gene matches. This CDR3 comprises 16 residues. The CDR3 region has the DNA TGCGCCAGCAGCCAAGGGGGCGGGACAGGTCGGAAGACCCAGTACTTC. Amino acids: CASSQGGGTGRKTQYF.

The chain is built from TRBV6-5 and TRBJ2-2; no reliable D call. CDR1 is MNHEY, CDR2 SVGAGI, per germline. V lost 2 bases to trimming and J lost 9 bases, with 10 bases between them. The CDR3 loop spans 13 amino acids. The CDR3 DNA sequence: TGTGCCAGCAGTTACGAAGTAGCCCGGGAGCTGTTTTTT. Protein product: CASSYEVARELFF.

The chain employs TRBV15 and TRBJ2-1; 9 bases align to TRBD2. The CDR3 has 15 residues. Germline CDR1 is LNHNV and CDR2 is YYDKDF (reference sequence). V lost 1 base to trimming and J lost 8 bases; unmatched junction nucleotides: 6. The CDR3 bases are TGTGCCACCAGCAGAGTTGCGGGGGGGCACGATGAGCAGTTCTTC. The encoded protein is CATSRVAGGHDEQFF.

This chain links TRBV5-1 with TRBJ1-1, with unresolved D. Between the trimmed V and J ends, which lost 0 bases and 1 base, there was a span of 4 bases. In germline, CDR1 is SGHRS, CDR2 YFSETQ. The CDR3 spans 13 residues. CDR3: CASSLAGNTEAFF. The CDR3 nucleotides are TGCGCCAGCAGCTTGGCGGGGAACACTGAAGCTTTCTTT. Full variable domain (rest looked up from reference TRBV5-1 and TRBJ1-1): KAGVTQTPRYLIKTRGQQVTLSCSPISGHRSVSWYQQTPGQGLQFLFEYFSETQRNKGNFPGRFSGRQFSNSRSEMNVSTLELGDSALYLCASSLAGNTEAFFGQGTRLTVV.

The CDR3 DNA reads as TGTGCCAGCAGTCCCGGGGGTTCGGGTAACTATGGCTACACCTTC. Encoded protein: CASSPGGSGNYGYTF. V gene TRBV28 combines with J gene TRBJ1-2; perhaps TRBD1 as D (5 bases). CDR1 and CDR2 (germline): MDHEN, SYDVKM. The CDR3 covers 15 residues. V gave up 5 bases and J gave up 1 base, with 14 bases separating them.

V is TRBV18 and J is TRBJ1-2; D gene uncertain. The CDR3 covers 14 residues. V was shortened by 5 bases and J by 6 bases, with 16 bases between the two germline ends. In germline, CDR1 is KGHSH, CDR2 LQKENI. CDR3 DNA sequence: TGTGCCAGCTCAGAGTCGGCAGTGAATGATGGCTACACCTTC. This encodes CASSESAVNDGYTF.

This clone came up a few times. This chain links TRBV5-6 with TRBJ2-5; perhaps TRBD2 as D (6 bases). The CDR3 totals 13 residues. The germline gives CDR1 SGHDT, CDR2 YYEEEE. Trimming cost V 2 bases and J 6 bases, with 11 bases left between them. The CDR3 protein is CASSFGGRQTQYF. CDR3 nucleotide sequence: TGTGCCAGCAGCTTTGGAGGGAGACAGACCCAGTACTTC.

J is TRBJ2-2 and V is TRBV6-5; weak D call: TRBD2 (5 bases). The CDR3 length is 14 residues. Germline lookup yields CDR1 MNHEY and CDR2 SVGAGI. V shed 4 bases and J shed 7 bases, with 13 bases lying between them. The DNA for the CDR3 is TGTGCCAGCAGTTTTACGGGGTATGACGGGGAGCTGTTTTTT. This translates into CASSFTGYDGELFF.

V usage is TRBV6-1 and J usage is TRBJ2-2; D not resolved. The germline V and J ends were trimmed by 7 bases and 1 base, with 13 bases remaining between them. This CDR3 has 15 residues. Germline assignment: CDR1 MNHNS and CDR2 SASEGT. CDR3 in amino acids: CASTPPGRNTGELFF. In DNA form, the CDR3 reads TGTGCCAGCACCCCCCCGGGCAGGAACACCGGGGAGCTGTTTTTT.

This rearrangement joins TRBV7-9 to TRBJ1-6; no clear D. The CDR3 length is 12 residues. V was trimmed by 3 bases and J by 8 bases, leaving 5 bases between them. Germline V gives CDR1 SEHNR, CDR2 FQNEAQ (reference sequence). The CDR3 nucleotides read TGTGCCAGCAGCTTCACCGATTCACCCCTCCACTTT. Protein sequence: CASSFTDSPLHF.

The genes are TRBV6-1 and TRBJ2-1; TRBD2 is a possible D gene (5 bases). The CDR3 is 16 residues long. The V end was cut by 4 bases, the J end by 7 bases, with 20 bases between. Looked up from germline, CDR1 is MNHNS and CDR2 is SASEGT. CDR3 protein: CASSGVGVFGMNEQFF. As DNA, the CDR3 is TGTGCCAGCAGTGGTGTGGGAGTATTTGGGATGAATGAGCAGTTCTTC.

V is TRBV5-1 and J is TRBJ2-2; 9 bases are a match to TRBD2. The germline gives CDR1 SGHRS, CDR2 YFSETQ. V lost 6 bases and J lost 4; bases outside the gene matches: 7. CDR3 size: 15 residues. The CDR3 protein is CASTLGTSPTGELFF. CDR3 nucleotide sequence: TGCGCCAGCACTTTGGGGACTAGCCCCACCGGGGAGCTGTTTTTT.

The chain is built from TRBV4-1 and TRBJ1-4; weak D call: TRBD1 (6 bases). The germline CDR1 and CDR2 sequences are MGHRA and YSYEKL. V lost 3 bases, J lost 8 bases, and 19 bases lay in between. This CDR3 region has 16 residues. The chain's CDR3 is CASSQEGDLQGEKLFF. The CDR3 nucleotides read TGCGCCAGCAGCCAGGAGGGGGACCTCCAGGGCGAAAAACTGTTTTTT.

Here the CDR3 reads CASSLGPLPTGELFF. CDR3 nucleotides: TGTGCCAGCAGCCTAGGGCCTCTACCGACCGGGGAGCTGTTTTTT. This chain connects TRBV11-3 to TRBJ2-2; D is undetermined. V lost 5 bases, J lost 5 bases, and 15 bases lay in between. Germline lookup yields CDR1 SGHNT and CDR2 YENEEA. The CDR3 spans 15 residues.

The V gene is TRBV4-1, the J gene TRBJ2-7; TRBD1 matches at 7 bases. The CDR3 length is 15 residues. Germline values: CDR1 MGHRA, CDR2 YSYEKL. V was pared by 3 bases and J by 6 bases, with 11 bases of the junction left unmatched. The DNA of the CDR3 is TGCGCCAGCAGCCAGAGACAGGGTTATCTATTCGAGCAGTACTTC. Its translation is CASSQRQGYLFEQYF.

This clone was seen a few times. V gene TRBV15 combines with J gene TRBJ2-7; D assignment may be TRBD1 or TRBD2 (6 bases each). From germline, CDR1 is LNHNV and CDR2 YYDKDF (reference sequence). The CDR3 length is 15 residues. V lost 1 base and J 1 base, leaving 11 bases between the germline ends. CDR3 DNA: TGTGCCACCAGCAGAGGGAGGGACAAATCCTACGAGCAGTACTTC. Translated: CATSRGRDKSYEQYF.

This chain joins TRBV5-1 and TRBJ1-1; no clear D. The CDR3 covers 14 residues. CDR1 and CDR2 (germline): SGHRS, YFSETQ. With 2 bases removed from V and 1 base from J, the gap between germline ends came to 9 bases. The CDR3: CASSFRGPNTEAFF. The CDR3 DNA reads as TGCGCCAGCAGCTTTCGGGGTCCGAACACTGAAGCTTTCTTT.